The rows below give T cell receptor beta chains drawn from one sample of a study of T cells in Graves' hyperthyroidism and ophthalmopathy. TCRdb fed the multiplex PCR reads into MiXCR, producing one record per CDR3 protein. This sample has about 590,000 distinct CDR3 sequences, with approximately 14% found just once. The specimen sequenced was blood. Source of these receptors: a woman in her twenties or thirties with Graves' hyperthyroidism. The CDR3 runs from the conserved cysteine through the conserved F or W. D genes are given only for firm matches. A clone size is listed for some rows: how often the clone was seen (once, few, many), or a class if it is expanded.

-,many,TRBJ2-7,TRBV6-2/TRBV6-3,TGTGCCAGCAGTTACGAATCGGAGGACTACGAGCAGTACTTC,CASSYESEDYEQYF
TRBD2,many,TRBJ2-7,TRBV12-3/TRBV12-4,TGTGCCAGCAGTTTAAGCTCTAGCGGAGTCTACGAGCAGTACTTC,CASSLSSSGVYEQYF
-,few,TRBJ1-2,TRBV9,TGTGCCAGCAGCGTAAGGGTGGACAGTGGTCCTTCTAACTATGGCTACACCTTC,CASSVRVDSGPSNYGYTF
-,many,TRBJ2-7,TRBV27,TGTGCCAGCAGTCGGCTACAGAGTATACCCTACGAGCAGTACTTC,CASSRLQSIPYEQYF
-,-,TRBJ2-1,TRBV28,TGTGCCAGCAATGTGGCGGGGTCCTACAATGAGCAGTTCTTC,CASNVAGSYNEQFF
TRBD1,many,TRBJ1-2,TRBV2,TGTGCCAGCAGACCGGACAGGGCGAGCTATGGCTACACCTTC,CASRPDRASYGYTF
-,-,TRBJ2-7,TRBV6-1,TGTGCCAGCAGTAGAAGTTTTGGGGTCGGGATATTTTACGAGCAGTACTTC,CASSRSFGVGIFYEQYF
-,many,TRBJ1-5,TRBV18,TGTGCCAGCAGCCCCTCAGGGAGCAATCAGCCCCAGCATTTT,CASSPSGSNQPQHF
-,many,TRBJ2-5,TRBV20-1,TGCAGTGCTAGCTTTAGGCTCGGGGAGACCCAGTACTTC,CSASFRLGETQYF
TRBD2,few,TRBJ2-7,TRBV20-1,TGCAGTGCTAGCCTCGGACTAGCCTACGAGCAGTACTTC,CSASLGLAYEQYF
-,many,TRBJ2-7,TRBV4-2,TGTGCCAGCAGCCAAGAGACAGGTTTTGTCCGCGAGCAGTACTTC,CASSQETGFVREQYF
TRBD1,-,TRBJ2-3,TRBV19,TGTGCCAGTAGTATGGCCAGGGGGTCGGTAGATACGCAGTATTTT,CASSMARGSVDTQYF
TRBD2,many,TRBJ2-5,TRBV28,TGTGCCAGCAGTTTAGGGACTACCCCTCTGGGGACCCAGTACTTC,CASSLGTTPLGTQYF
TRBD1,many,TRBJ2-7,TRBV6-1,TGTGCCAGCAGTGTGGTCCGGGGACAGGGCTACGAGCAGTACTTC,CASSVVRGQGYEQYF
-,-,TRBJ1-4,TRBV19,TGTGCCAGTAGTATCCTGGGCAGGGAGACAACTAATGAGAAACCGTTTTTT,CASSILGRETTNEKPFF
-,few,TRBJ2-7,TRBV7-2,TGTGCCAGCAGCCCCGTTTCTAGCAGCTACGAGCAGTACTTC,CASSPVSSSYEQYF
-,many,TRBJ2-6,TRBV6-2/TRBV6-3,TGTGCCAGCAGCCCCACTGGGGCCAACGTCCTGACTTTC,CASSPTGANVLTF
-,few,TRBJ1-4,TRBV7-2,TGTGCCAGCAGCACAGGGAGGAATGGCGAAAAACTGTTTTTT,CASSTGRNGEKLFF
TRBD1,-,TRBJ1-1,TRBV10-3,TGTGCCATCAGTAGGGACAGGGATACTGAAGCTTTCTTT,CAISRDRDTEAFF
-,many,TRBJ2-3,TRBV5-8,TGTGCCAGCAGCTTCCGGGACGATGGTCGGAATACGCAGTATTTT,CASSFRDDGRNTQYF
-,-,TRBJ2-7,TRBV20-1,TGCAGTGCTAGACTTGATGGGGAGCAGTACTTC,CSARLDGEQYF
-,few,TRBJ2-5,TRBV19,TGTGCCAGTATCGCACGAGGGCCACCGGGACCGTACCAAGAGACCCAGTACTTC,CASIARGPPGPYQETQYF
-,many,TRBJ2-7,TRBV12-3/TRBV12-4,TGTGCCAGCAGTGCCGGGGGAGGATTCTACGAGCAGTACTTC,CASSAGGGFYEQYF
TRBD2,many,TRBJ2-1,TRBV28,TGTGCCAGCAGTCCGACTAGCGGGAGGTACAATGAGCAGTTCTTC,CASSPTSGRYNEQFF
TRBD2,many,TRBJ2-1,TRBV12-3/TRBV12-4,TGTGCCAGCAGTTTAGCTATACTAGCGGGAGGGTACAATGAGCAGTTCTTC,CASSLAILAGGYNEQFF
TRBD2,-,TRBJ2-1,TRBV20-1,TGCAGTGCTAGAGAACCGGGACTAGCGGGAGGACTAAAGTACAATGAGCAGTTCTTC,CSAREPGLAGGLKYNEQFF
TRBD1,-,TRBJ1-1,TRBV28,TGTGCCAGCAGACCCTTAACCGACAGGGCGCGCTTGAACACTGAAGCTTTCTTT,CASRPLTDRARLNTEAFF
-,many,TRBJ1-3,TRBV6-1,TGTGCCAGCAGTAAAACTGGAAACACCATATATTTT,CASSKTGNTIYF
TRBD2,many,TRBJ2-7,TRBV9,TGTGCCAGCAGCACGAGCGGGGAGTACTACGAGCAGTACTTC,CASSTSGEYYEQYF
-,few,TRBJ2-2,TRBV7-3,TGTGCCAGCAGCTTAATGGGGGACACCGGGGAGCTGTTTTTT,CASSLMGDTGELFF
TRBD2,few,TRBJ2-3,TRBV4-3,TGCGCCAGCAGCCAAGGGGGACTAGCGGAACTCAGCACAGATACGCAGTATTTT,CASSQGGLAELSTDTQYF
TRBD1,-,TRBJ2-5,TRBV7-9,TGTGCCAGCAGCTGGGCCGGGACAGGGGGGTATAATCAAGAGACCCAGTACTTC,CASSWAGTGGYNQETQYF
TRBD1,-,TRBJ1-2,TRBV30,TGTGCCTGGAGACCGGACAGGGGGCCCTATGGCTACACCTTC,CAWRPDRGPYGYTF
-,many,TRBJ2-5,TRBV5-1,TGCGCCAGCAGCTTGGCGGGCACCAACCAAGAGACCCAGTACTTC,CASSLAGTNQETQYF
TRBD2,-,TRBJ2-7,TRBV20-1,TGCAGTGCTCACTTTACTAGCGGAGTTTCCTACGAGCAGTACTTC,CSAHFTSGVSYEQYF
-,few,TRBJ2-2,TRBV24-1,TGTGCCACCAGTGCGATTTCCGGGGAGCTGTTTTTT,CATSAISGELFF
TRBD2,many,TRBJ2-1,TRBV20-1,TGCAGTGCTCACGCTAGCGGGAGGGGGATAGGCAATGAGCAGTTCTTC,CSAHASGRGIGNEQFF
-,-,TRBJ1-5,TRBV19,TGTGCCAGTAGTATGGAGGAAAACAATCAGCCCCAGCATTTT,CASSMEENNQPQHF
-,many,TRBJ2-3,TRBV2,TGTGCCAGCAGTGAAGTGCGAACGTATACGCAGTATTTT,CASSEVRTYTQYF
-,few,TRBJ1-2,TRBV27,TGTGCCAGCAGTGAGGGGGGGGAAGCTAACGATGGCTACACCTTC,CASSEGGEANDGYTF
-,-,TRBJ2-2,TRBV12-3/TRBV12-4,TGTGCCAGCAGTTTAGGAGTCTGGTCGGGATCTAACACCGGGGAGCTGTTTTTT,CASSLGVWSGSNTGELFF
-,many,TRBJ1-2,TRBV7-2,TGTGCCAGCAGCTTAGGTACCAGATCAGCAAACTATGGCTACACCTTC,CASSLGTRSANYGYTF
TRBD1,-,TRBJ1-1,TRBV7-7,TGTGCCAGCAGCCACCGGGACAGAGATAACACTGAAGCTTTCTTT,CASSHRDRDNTEAFF
-,many,TRBJ2-1,TRBV7-3,TGTGCCAGCAGCTTACCGGGGGTTGGTGAGCAGTTCTTC,CASSLPGVGEQFF
TRBD1,many,TRBJ2-1,TRBV7-8,TGTGCCAGCAGCTCGGGGACAGGATATTCCTACAATGAGCAGTTCTTC,CASSSGTGYSYNEQFF
-,many,TRBJ1-1,TRBV20-1,TGCAGTGCTAGAGGGGGGCAGGGACGGGTGAACACTGAAGCTTTCTTT,CSARGGQGRVNTEAFF
-,few,TRBJ2-1,TRBV9,TGTGCCAGCAGCCCAAGACGGGCTGGCTCCTACAATGAGCAGTTCTTC,CASSPRRAGSYNEQFF
-,few,TRBJ1-5,TRBV20-1,TGCAGTGCTAGTCGGCCGGGATATAGCAATCAGCCCCAGCATTTT,CSASRPGYSNQPQHF